This T cell receptor (beta chain) was profiled in a study of blood T cells in healthy people across ages. Donor samples were obtained from healthy Caucasian individuals from Russia, aged about 6 to 90. This clonotype was recorded many times. The ends lost 7 bases at V and 3 bases at J; junction bases unmatched: 7. The CDR3 length is 14 residues. CDR1 MDHEN and CDR2 SYDVKM come from the germline V gene. For the second PCR, which ran for about 6 to 12 cycles, a sample-barcoded 5' primer and a J-beta primer mix were used. Every cDNA molecule carried a tag from a template-switch adaptor bearing 12 random nucleotides. TCRdb redid the calling of the 5' RACE reads with MiXCR, one entry per CDR3 protein. This sample carries more than 700,000 distinct CDR3 sequences, 35% to 60% of them seen once, and the ten largest clones take roughly 20%.

The chain employs TRBV28 and TRBJ2-7, with 9 bases aligning to TRBD1. The source is a man at least 80 years old in good health. The specimen sequenced was blood. The CDR3 spells CASMGGQGRYEQYF. Here the CDR3 DNA reads TGTGCCAGCATGGGGGGACAGGGACGCTACGAGCAGTACTTC.